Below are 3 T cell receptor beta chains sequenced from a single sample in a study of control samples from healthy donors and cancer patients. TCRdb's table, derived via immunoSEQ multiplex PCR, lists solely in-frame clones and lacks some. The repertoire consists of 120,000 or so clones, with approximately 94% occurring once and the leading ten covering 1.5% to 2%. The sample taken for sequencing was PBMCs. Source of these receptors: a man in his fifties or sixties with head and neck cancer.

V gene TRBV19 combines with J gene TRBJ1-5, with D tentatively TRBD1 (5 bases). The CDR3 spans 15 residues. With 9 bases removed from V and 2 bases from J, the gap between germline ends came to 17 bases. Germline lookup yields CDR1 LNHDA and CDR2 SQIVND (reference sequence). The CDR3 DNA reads TGTGCCAGCCAGACGTCAGGGAATGGCAATCAGCCCCAGCATTTT. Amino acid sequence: CASQTSGNGNQPQHF.

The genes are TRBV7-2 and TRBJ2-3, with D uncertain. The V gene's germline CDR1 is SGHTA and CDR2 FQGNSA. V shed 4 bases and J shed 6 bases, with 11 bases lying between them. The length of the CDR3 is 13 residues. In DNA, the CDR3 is TGTGCCAGCAGCTCCAGGCACTCGGATACGCAGTATTTT. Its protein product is CASSSRHSDTQYF.

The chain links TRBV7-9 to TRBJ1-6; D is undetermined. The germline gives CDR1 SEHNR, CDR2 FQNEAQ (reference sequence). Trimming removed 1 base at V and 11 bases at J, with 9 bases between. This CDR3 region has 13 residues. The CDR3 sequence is CASSLGTRAPLHF. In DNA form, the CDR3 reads TGTGCCAGCAGCTTAGGGACGCGAGCACCCCTCCACTTT.